Given below is one TCR beta chain in context. Its specificity is unknown. 13 Jbeta primers and 60 Vbeta primers were used for the PCR. Method: immunoSEQ multiplex PCR; TCRdb's copy keeps in-frame clones and lacks some. The data contain 200,000 or so clones, 84% of them seen just once; the ten biggest clones take up about 2.4%. The CDR3 runs to 11 residues. Germline V gene data show CDR1 as MDHEN and CDR2 as SYDVKM. The germline V and J ends were trimmed by 8 bases and 6 bases, with 10 bases remaining between them. This entry is derived from a study of cytomegalovirus exposure and HLA in healthy donors. For the study at large: Falling in the Caucasian-associated ancestry cluster were roughly 86% of about 400 genotyped donors.

Study results and caveats: 87-base-pair reads could not separate some V segments, including TRBV6-2 and TRBV6-3. Presence/absence analyses supposed approximately even sequencing depth among donors. A few CMV-associated chains proved CMV antigen-specific in vitro.

The TCR was taken from a woman aged 45-65 years in good health and CMV-seropositive. The sequencing sample was made of PBMCs. The chain employs TRBV28 and TRBJ1-1, with D tentatively TRBD1 (5 bases). The CDR3 sequence is CASVTGSEAFF. The CDR3 DNA follows: TGTGCCAGCGTAACAGGCTCTGAAGCTTTCTTT.